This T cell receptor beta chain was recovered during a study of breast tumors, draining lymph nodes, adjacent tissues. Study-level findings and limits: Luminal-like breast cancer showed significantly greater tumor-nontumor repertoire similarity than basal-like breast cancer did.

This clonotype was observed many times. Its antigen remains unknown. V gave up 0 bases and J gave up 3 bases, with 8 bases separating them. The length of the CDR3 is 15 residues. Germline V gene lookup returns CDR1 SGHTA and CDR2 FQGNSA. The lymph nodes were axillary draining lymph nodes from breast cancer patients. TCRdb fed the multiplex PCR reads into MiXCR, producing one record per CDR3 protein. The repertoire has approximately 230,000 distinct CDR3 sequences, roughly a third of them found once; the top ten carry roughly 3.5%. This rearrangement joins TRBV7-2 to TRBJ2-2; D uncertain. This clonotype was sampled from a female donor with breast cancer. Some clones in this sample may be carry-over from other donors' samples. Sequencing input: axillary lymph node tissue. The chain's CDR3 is CASSLALGHTGELFF. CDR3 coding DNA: TGTGCCAGCAGCTTAGCGCTGGGCCACACCGGGGAGCTGTTTTTT.